This record concerns one TCR beta chain sequence. The data derive from a study of OX40 agonist ivuxolimab in advanced cancers. Germline loops: CDR1 SGHVT, CDR2 SQSDAQ. V trimming: 5 bases; J trimming: 11 bases; junction bases outside the gene matches: 7. CDR3 size: 12 residues. This table comes from immunoSEQ multiplex PCR, and its TCRdb copy is limited to in-frame clones, with some not included. The profile shows over 65,000 clones, around 91% of them singletons. The V gene is TRBV7-4, the J gene TRBJ2-7; TRBD1 matches 9 bases. This TCR was recovered from an adult with an advanced solid tumor such as melanoma, head and neck, liver or kidney cancer. Here the sequenced sample was CD4+ or CD8+ T cells sorted from blood, taken in a trial of the OX40 agonist ivuxolimab. The CDR3 sequence is CASSQDRGDKYF. DNA for the CDR3: TGTGCCAGCAGCCAGGACAGGGGTGATAAGTACTTC.